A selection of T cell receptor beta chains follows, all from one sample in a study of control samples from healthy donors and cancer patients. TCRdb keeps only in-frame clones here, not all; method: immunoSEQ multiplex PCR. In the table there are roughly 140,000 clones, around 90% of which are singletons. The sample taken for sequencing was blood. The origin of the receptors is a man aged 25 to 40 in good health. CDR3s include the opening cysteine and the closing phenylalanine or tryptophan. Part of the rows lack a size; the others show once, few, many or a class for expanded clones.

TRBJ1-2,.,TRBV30,CAWSVRGSYGYTF
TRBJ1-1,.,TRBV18,CASSPSTVFTEAFF
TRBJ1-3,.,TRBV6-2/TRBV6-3,CASSRLGSEYSGNTIYF
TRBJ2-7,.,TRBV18,CASSPGTGVYEQYF
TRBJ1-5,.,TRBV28,CASSFLVVDYSNQPQHF
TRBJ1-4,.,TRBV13,CASSPGGRNEKLFF
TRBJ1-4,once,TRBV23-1,CASSHRGQMKF
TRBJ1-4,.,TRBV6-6,CASSREKQGALGEKLFF
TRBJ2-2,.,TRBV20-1,CSASPGYPTSGTGELFF
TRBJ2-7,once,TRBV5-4,CASSPGTRDEQYF
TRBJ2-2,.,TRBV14,CASSQVRNTGELFF
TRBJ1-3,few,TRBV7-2,CASSLVTGDFFGNTIYF
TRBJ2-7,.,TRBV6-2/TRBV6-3,CASSYAPESYEQYF
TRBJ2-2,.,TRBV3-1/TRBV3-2,CASSQDFSGEGGELFF
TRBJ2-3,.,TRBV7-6,CASSLNRAGRTDTQYF
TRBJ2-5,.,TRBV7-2,CASSDVLAGSQETQYF
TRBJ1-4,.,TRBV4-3,CASSQDSSQGEKLFF
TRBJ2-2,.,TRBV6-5,CASREGPGELFF
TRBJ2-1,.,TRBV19,CASSQQLSYNEQFF
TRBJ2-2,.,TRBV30,CAWRRAGGANTGELFF
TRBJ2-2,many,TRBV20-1,CSVLSTGELFF
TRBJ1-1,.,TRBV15,CATSRGGALNTEAFF
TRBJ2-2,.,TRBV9,CASSQGGTNTGELFF
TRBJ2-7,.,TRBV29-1,CSVVDPGGSSYEQYF
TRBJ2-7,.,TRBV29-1,CSVEDAGTGGINPLEQYF
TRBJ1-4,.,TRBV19,CASRTEPTNEKLFF
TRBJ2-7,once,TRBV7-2,CASSGDFYEQYF
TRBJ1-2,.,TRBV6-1,CASSDSTGYTF
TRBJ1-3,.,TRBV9,CASSTSGGDSGNTIYF
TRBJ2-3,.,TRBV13,CASSSLGGASGGLSTDTQYF
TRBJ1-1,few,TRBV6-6,CASSYPTMNTEAFF
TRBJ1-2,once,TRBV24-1,CATSDSGTGPGYTF
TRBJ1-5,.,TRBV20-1,CSASAGTNQPQHF
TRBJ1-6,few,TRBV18,CASSRDNAYNSPLHF
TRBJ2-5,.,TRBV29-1,CSVRAPTSEETQYF
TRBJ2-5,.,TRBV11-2,CATSSRSPSETQYF
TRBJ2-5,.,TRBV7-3,CASSLGKQETQYF
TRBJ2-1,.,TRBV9,CASAGVGDNEQFF
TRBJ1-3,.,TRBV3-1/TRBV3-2,CASSQDGGTAGNTIYF
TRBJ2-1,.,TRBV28,CASTEAGGLAIEQFF
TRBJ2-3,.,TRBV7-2,CASSLTRLDTQYF
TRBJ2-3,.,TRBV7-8,CASSLVPSRGPTDTQYF
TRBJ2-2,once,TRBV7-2,CASSLDRVATGELFF
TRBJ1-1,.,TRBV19,CATREQGVSTEAFF
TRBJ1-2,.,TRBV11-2,CASSLDLGYGYTF
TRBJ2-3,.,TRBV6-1,CASSELWGQVTDTQYF
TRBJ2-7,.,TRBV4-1,CASSQLAGGTYEQYF
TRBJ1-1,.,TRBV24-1,CATSDSTGEAFF
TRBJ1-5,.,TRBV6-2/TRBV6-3,CASSYPGIGQPQHF
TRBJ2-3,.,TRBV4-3,CASSPSRTGGGTDTQYF
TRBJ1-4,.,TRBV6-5,CATEQTTNEKLFF
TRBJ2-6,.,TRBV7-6,CASSLESGSGANVLTF
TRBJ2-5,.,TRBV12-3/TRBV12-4,CASSPLADQTQYF
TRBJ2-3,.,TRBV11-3,CASSPGASTDTQYF
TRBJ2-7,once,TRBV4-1,CASSPRPERAEQYF
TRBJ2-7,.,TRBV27,CASSRDTGTSEQYF